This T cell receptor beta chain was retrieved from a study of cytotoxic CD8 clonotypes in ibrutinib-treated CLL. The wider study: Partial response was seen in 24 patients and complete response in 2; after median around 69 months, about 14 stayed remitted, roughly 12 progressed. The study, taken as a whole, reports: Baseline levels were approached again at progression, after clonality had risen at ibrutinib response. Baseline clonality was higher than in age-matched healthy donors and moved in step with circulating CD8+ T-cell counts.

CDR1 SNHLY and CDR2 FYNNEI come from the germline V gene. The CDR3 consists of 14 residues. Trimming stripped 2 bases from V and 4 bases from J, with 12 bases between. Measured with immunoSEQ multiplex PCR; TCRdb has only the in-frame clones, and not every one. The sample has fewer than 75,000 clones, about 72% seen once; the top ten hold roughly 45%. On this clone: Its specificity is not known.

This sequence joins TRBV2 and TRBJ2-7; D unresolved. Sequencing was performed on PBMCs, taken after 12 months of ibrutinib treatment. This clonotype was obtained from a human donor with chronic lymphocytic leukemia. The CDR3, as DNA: TGTGCCAGCAGTGAATGGGGAATGGGGTACGAGCAGTACTTC. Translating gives CASSEWGMGYEQYF.